This TCR beta chain was sequenced for a study of T cell changes during pregnancy in multiple sclerosis. Assay: immunoSEQ multiplex PCR; the TCRdb copy retains only in-frame clones and omits some. The top ten clones hold roughly 14% of a sample with about 18,000 clones, about nine tenths of them seen once. This clone is medium-sized in the sample. Germline assignment: CDR1 MNHEY and CDR2 SMNVEV (reference sequence). CDR3 length: 13 amino acids. V gave up 8 bases and J gave up 4 bases, with 12 bases separating them. The sequence was obtained from a female donor in good health, enrolled as a control in a pregnancy study. The sample here was CD8+ T cells from peripheral blood mononuclear cells, taken in the third trimester of pregnancy. V is TRBV27 and J is TRBJ1-5; weak D call: TRBD1 (5 bases). The CDR3 here is CASGDGGNQPQHF. The CDR3, as DNA: TGTGCCAGCGGGGACGGAGGGAATCAGCCCCAGCATTTT.